This T cell receptor (beta chain) was sequenced for a study of T cell responses to AZD1222 COVID-19 vaccine. The method was immunoSEQ multiplex PCR; TCRdb's version includes in-frame clones alone and lacks a portion of them. The table shows some 53,000 clones, with approximately 88% occurring only once. Findings and caveats of the study: Clonal diversity was possibly underestimated, and white British individuals and females predominated among donors. At 160-218 and 743-854, vaccine-associated CD4 TCRs were dominant, and they spanned spike.

A remark on this clone: Its specificity is not known.

This sequence was found in an adult who received the AZD1222 COVID-19 vaccine. The material was peripheral blood, obtained 28 days after the second AZD1222 dose.

The CDR3: CATSRDRLGPTEAFF. The CDR3 nucleotides are TGTGCCACCAGCAGAGATCGGTTAGGGCCCACTGAAGCTTTCTTT. V gene TRBV15 combines with J gene TRBJ1-1; D call uncertain. Germline V gene lookup returns CDR1 LNHNV and CDR2 YYDKDF (reference sequence). Trimming left V 0 bases short and J 4 bases short, with 12 bases between. This CDR3 is built from 15 residues.